The source of this T cell receptor (beta chain) is a study of blood T cells in healthy people across ages. Russia was home to the donors, healthy Caucasian individuals aged about 6 to 90. Findings and limits, study-wide: While age rose, TCR beta diversity per million T cells dropped in a roughly linear way. Naive T cell percentage showed a strong correlation with TCR beta diversity.

This clonotype has a handful of counts. What it binds is not known. CDR1 and CDR2 from the germline V gene are DFQATT and SNEGSKA (reference sequence). V dropped 5 bases and J dropped 4 bases, with 16 bases sitting between them. The CDR3 is made up of 14 amino acids. A second PCR of roughly 7 to 11 cycles used a sample-barcoded 5' primer and a J-beta primer mix. Each single sample gave us at least 2.5 million CDR3-containing paired-end reads. From the 5' RACE reads, TCRdb called clonotypes with MiXCR, one entry per CDR3 protein. Of some 1.5 million distinct CDR3 sequences listed, 28% were seen once; the top ten hold less than 9.5%.

Sequenced material: blood. The receptor's source is a woman in her 30s in good health. The V and J genes are TRBV20-1 and TRBJ2-3, with D possibly matching TRBD1 (6 bases). The CDR3 DNA reads TGCAGTGCTGGCCTACAGGGCCCTGCAGATACGCAGTATTTT. Translated: CSAGLQGPADTQYF.